The sequence of this T cell receptor beta chain was determined in a study of T cell responses to AZD1222 COVID-19 vaccine. Study summary: Pooling covered second doses at about 4 or about 12 weeks. Study-level findings and limits: Vaccination with two AZD1222 doses was followed by a rise in Spike-specific TCR breadth and depth. Among the donors, most were white British and more were female, and clonal diversity was possibly underestimated.

Germline loops: CDR1 SGHTA, CDR2 FQGNSA. Between the trimmed V and J ends, which lost 5 bases and 1 base, there was a span of 12 bases. The CDR3 runs to 15 residues. For this clone: What it recognizes is unknown.

Assay used: immunoSEQ multiplex PCR; TCRdb lists only in-frame clones, some missing. The sample yields about 130,000 clones, 92% seen once. The clonotype was recovered from an adult in good health. The chain has TRBV7-2 and TRBJ2-1, with a possible D match to TRBD1 (6 bases). Here the sequenced sample was peripheral blood, taken on day 0 of AZD1222 vaccination. The CDR3 region has the DNA TGTGCCAGCAGCAGTACCAGGGGTTCCTACAATGAGCAGTTCTTC. Amino acid sequence: CASSSTRGSYNEQFF. Full variable domain (outside the CDR3, taken from reference TRBV7-2 and TRBJ2-1): GAGVSQSPSNKVTEKGKDVELRCDPISGHTALYWYRQSLGQGLEFLIYFQGNSAPDKSGLPSDRFSAERTGGSVSTLTIQRTQQEDSAVYLCASSSTRGSYNEQFFGPGTRLTVL.